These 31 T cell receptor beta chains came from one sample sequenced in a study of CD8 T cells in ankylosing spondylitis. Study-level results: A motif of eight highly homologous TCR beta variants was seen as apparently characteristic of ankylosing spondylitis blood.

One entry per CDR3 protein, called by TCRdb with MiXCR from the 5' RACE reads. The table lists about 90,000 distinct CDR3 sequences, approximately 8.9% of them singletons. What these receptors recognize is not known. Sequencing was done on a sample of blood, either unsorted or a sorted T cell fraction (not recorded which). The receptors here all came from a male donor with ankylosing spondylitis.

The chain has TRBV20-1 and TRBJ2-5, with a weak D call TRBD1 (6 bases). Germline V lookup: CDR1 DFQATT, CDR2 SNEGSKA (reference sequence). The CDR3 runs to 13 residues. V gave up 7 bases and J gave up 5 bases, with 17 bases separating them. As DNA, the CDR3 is TGCAGTGTCGCTAAGGGGGATTTGGAGACCCAGTACTTC. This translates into CSVAKGDLETQYF.

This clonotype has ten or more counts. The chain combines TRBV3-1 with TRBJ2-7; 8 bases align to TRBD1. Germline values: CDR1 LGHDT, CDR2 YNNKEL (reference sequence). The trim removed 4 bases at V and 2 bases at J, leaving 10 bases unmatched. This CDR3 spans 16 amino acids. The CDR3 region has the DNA TGTGCCAGCAGCCCCGGATGGGACAGGCCCACCTACGAGCAGTACTTC. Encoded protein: CASSPGWDRPTYEQYF.

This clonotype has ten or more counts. CDR3 sequence (DNA): TGTGCCAGCAGGAGGACCTTTACGAGCACAGATACGCAGTATTTT. Translation: CASRRTFTSTDTQYF. The chain is built from TRBV9 and TRBJ2-3; D uncertain. The V end lost 5 bases, the J end lost 0 bases, and 13 bases lay between the germline ends. Germline-derived CDR1 and CDR2 are SGDLS and YYNGEE. CDR3 length equals 15 residues.

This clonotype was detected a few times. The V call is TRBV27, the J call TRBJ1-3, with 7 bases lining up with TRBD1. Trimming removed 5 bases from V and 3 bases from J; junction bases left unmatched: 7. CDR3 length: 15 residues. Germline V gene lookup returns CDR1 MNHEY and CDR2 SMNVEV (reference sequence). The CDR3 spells CASSPNRGDGNTIYF. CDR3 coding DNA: TGTGCCAGCAGTCCCAACAGGGGTGATGGAAACACCATATATTTT.

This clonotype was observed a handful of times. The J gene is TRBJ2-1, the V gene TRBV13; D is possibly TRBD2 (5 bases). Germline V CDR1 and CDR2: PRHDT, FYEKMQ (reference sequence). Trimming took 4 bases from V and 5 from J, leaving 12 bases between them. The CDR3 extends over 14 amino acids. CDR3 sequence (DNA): TGTGCCAGCAGCTCTCACGGGGTACACAATGAGCAGTTCTTC. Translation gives CASSSHGVHNEQFF.

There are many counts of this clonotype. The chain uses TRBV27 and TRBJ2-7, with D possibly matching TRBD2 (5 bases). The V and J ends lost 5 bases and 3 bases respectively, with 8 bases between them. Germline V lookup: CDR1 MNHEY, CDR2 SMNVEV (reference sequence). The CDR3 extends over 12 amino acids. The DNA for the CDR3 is TGTGCCAGCAGTGGGAGCGGCTACGAGCAGTACTTC. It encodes CASSGSGYEQYF.

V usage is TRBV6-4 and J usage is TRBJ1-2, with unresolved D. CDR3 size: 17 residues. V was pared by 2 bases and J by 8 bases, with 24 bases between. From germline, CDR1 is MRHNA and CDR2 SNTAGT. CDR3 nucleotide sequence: TGTGCCAGCAGTGACCTCTATTCTTACGGAGGCCAAGACGGCTACACCTTC. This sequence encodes CASSDLYSYGGQDGYTF.

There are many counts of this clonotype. The CDR3 DNA sequence: TGTGCCAGCTCCGTGGAGAACACTGAAGCTTTCTTT. This translates into CASSVENTEAFF. The genes are TRBV18 and TRBJ1-1; D is unclear. Germline assignment: CDR1 KGHSH and CDR2 LQKENI. There are 12 residues in the CDR3. V lost 6 bases and J lost 1, with 6 bases in between.

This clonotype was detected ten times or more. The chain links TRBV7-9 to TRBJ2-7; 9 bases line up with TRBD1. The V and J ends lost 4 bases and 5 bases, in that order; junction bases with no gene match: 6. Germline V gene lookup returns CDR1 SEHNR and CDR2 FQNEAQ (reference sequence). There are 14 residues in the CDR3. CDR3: CASSSRDRDDEQYF. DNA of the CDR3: TGTGCCAGCAGCTCCCGGGACAGGGATGACGAGCAGTACTTC.

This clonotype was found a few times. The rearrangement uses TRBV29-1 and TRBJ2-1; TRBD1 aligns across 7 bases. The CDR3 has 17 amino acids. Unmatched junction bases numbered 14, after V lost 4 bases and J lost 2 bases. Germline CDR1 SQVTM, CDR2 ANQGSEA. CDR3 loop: CSVVSPPGTETYNEQFF. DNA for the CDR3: TGCAGCGTTGTTTCCCCCCCCGGGACAGAGACCTACAATGAGCAGTTCTTC.

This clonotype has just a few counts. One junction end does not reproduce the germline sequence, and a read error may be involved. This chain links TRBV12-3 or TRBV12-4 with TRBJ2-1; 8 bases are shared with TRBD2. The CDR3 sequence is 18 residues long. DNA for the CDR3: TGTGCCTGCAGTCCCCGCTTCGGGGCGGGAGGCACCTACAATGAGCAGTTCTTC. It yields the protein CACSPRFGAGGTYNEQFF.

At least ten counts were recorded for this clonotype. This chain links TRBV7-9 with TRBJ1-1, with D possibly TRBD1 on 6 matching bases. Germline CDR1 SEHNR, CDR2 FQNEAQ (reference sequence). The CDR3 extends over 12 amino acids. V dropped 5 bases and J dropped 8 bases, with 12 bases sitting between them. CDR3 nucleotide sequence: TGTGCCAGCAGCAACGGACAGCGCGAAGCTTTCTTT. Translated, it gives CASSNGQREAFF.

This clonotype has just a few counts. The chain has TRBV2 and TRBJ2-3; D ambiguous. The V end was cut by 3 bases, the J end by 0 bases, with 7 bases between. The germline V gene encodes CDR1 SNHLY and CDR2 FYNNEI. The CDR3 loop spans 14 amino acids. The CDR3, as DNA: TGTGCCAGCAGTGAGCACTCTAGCACAGATACGCAGTATTTT. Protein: CASSEHSSTDTQYF.

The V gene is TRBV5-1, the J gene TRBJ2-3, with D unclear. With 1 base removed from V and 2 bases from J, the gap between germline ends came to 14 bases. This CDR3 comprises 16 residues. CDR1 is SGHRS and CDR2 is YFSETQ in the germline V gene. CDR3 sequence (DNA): TGCGCCAGCAGCTTGTCCCCCTATTCTTTCACAGATACGCAGTATTTT. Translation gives CASSLSPYSFTDTQYF.

The CDR3 loop is CASSFVLAGTDTQYF. CDR3 DNA sequence: TGTGCCAGCAGCTTCGTCCTAGCGGGGACAGATACGCAGTATTTT. The V and J genes are TRBV13 and TRBJ2-3, with 9 bases lining up with TRBD2. This CDR3 comprises 15 residues. The V gene's germline CDR1 is PRHDT and CDR2 FYEKMQ (reference sequence). The ends lost 3 bases at V and 3 bases at J; junction bases unmatched: 4.

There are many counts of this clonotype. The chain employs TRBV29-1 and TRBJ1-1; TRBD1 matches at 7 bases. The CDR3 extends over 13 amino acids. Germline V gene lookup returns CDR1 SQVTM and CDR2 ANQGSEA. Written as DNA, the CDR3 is TGCACCGTACAAGACAGGGAGGCCACTGAAGCTTTCTTT. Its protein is CTVQDREATEAFF.

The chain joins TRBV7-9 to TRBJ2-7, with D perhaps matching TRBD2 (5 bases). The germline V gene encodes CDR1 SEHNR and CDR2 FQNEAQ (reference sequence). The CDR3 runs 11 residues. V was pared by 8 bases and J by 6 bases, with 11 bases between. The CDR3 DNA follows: TGTGCCAGCCGAAGGAGCGGCGAGCAGTACTTC. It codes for CASRRSGEQYF.

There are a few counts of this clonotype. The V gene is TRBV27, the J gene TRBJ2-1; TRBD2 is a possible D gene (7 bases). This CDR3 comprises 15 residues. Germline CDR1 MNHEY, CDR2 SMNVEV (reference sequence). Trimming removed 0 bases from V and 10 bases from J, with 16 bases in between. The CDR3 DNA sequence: TGTGCCAGCAGTTTATCCGGGGGGCCGATCGAAGAGCAGTTCTTC. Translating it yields CASSLSGGPIEEQFF.

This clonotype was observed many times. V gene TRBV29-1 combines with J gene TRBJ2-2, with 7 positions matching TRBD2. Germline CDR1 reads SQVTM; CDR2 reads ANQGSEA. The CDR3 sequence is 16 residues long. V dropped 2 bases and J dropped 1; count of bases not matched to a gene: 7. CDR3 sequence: CSVELAAALNTGELFF. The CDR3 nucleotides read TGCAGCGTTGAACTAGCGGCGGCCCTGAACACCGGGGAGCTGTTTTTT.

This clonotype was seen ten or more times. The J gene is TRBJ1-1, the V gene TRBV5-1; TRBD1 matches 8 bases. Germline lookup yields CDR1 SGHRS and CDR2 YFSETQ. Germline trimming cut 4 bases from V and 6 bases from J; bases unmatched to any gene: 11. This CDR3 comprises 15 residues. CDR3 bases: TGCGCCAGCAGCCCCGACTCAGGGGGCGATTCTGAAGCTTTCTTT. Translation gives CASSPDSGGDSEAFF.

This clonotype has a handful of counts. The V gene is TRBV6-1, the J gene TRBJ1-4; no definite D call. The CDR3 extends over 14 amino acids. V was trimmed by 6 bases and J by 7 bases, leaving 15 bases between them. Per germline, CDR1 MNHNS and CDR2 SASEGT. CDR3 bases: TGTGCCAGCAGCTCAATGGGGTCGGGTGAAAAACTGTTTTTT. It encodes CASSSMGSGEKLFF.

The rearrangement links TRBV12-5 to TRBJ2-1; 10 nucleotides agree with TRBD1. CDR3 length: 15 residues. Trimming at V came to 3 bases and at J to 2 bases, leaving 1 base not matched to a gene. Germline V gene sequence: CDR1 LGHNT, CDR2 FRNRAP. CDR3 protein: CASGLGTGAYNEQFF. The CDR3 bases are TGTGCTAGTGGTTTAGGGACAGGGGCCTACAATGAGCAGTTCTTC.

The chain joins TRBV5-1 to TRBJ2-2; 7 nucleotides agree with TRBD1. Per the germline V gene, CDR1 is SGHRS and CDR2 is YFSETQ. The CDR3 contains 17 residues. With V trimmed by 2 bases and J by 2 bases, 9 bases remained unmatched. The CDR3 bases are TGCGCCAGCAGCTTTGGGACAGATTTTCCAAACACCGGGGAGCTGTTTTTT. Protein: CASSFGTDFPNTGELFF.

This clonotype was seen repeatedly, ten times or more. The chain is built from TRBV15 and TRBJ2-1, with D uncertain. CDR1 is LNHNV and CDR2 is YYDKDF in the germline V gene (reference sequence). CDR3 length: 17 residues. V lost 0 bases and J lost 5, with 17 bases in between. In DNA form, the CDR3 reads TGTGCCACCAGCAGAGAGAGAAGTCTAGTTATCCACAATGAGCAGTTCTTC. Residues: CATSRERSLVIHNEQFF. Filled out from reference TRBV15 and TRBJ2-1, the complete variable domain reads DAMVIQNPRYQVTQFGKPVTLSCSQTLNHNVMYWYQQKSSQAPKLLFHYYDKDFNNEADTPDNFQSRRPNTSFCFLDIRSPGLGDTAMYLCATSRERSLVIHNEQFFGPGTRLTVL.

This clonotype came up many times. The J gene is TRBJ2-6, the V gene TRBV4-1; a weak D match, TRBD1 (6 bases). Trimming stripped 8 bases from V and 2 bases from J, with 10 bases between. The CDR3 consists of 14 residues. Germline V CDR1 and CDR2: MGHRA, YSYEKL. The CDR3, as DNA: TGCGCCAGCCGGACAGCACCTGGGGCCAACGTCCTGACTTTC. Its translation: CASRTAPGANVLTF.

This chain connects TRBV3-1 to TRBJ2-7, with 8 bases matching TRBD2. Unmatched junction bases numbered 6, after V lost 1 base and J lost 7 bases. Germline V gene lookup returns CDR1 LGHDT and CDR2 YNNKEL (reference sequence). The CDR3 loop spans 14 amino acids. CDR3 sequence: CASSQGQREIEQYF. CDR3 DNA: TGTGCCAGCAGCCAAGGTCAGCGGGAGATTGAGCAGTACTTC.

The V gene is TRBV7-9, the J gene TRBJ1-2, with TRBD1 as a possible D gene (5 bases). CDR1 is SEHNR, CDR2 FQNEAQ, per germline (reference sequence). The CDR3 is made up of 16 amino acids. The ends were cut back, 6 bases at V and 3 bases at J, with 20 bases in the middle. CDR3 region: CASSSLVGAGDYGYTF. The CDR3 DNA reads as TGTGCCAGCAGTTCCCTCGTAGGGGCTGGAGACTATGGCTACACCTTC.

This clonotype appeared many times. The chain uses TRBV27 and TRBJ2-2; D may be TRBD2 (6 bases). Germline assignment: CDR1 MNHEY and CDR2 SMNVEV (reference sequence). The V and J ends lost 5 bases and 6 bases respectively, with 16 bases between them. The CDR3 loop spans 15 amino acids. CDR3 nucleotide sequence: TGTGCCAGCAGTCCACACGGGAGTATATCCGGGGAGCTGTTTTTT. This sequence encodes CASSPHGSISGELFF.

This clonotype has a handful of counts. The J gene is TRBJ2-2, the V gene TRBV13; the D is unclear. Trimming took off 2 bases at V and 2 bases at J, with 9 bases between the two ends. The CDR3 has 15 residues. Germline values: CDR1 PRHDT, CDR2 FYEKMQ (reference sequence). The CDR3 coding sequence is TGTGCCAGCAGCTTACGACTGGAAAACACCGGGGAGCTGTTTTTT. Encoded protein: CASSLRLENTGELFF. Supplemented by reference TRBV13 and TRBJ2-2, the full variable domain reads AAGVIQSPRHLIKEKRETATLKCYPIPRHDTVYWYQQGPGQDPQFLISFYEKMQSDKGSIPDRFSAQQFSDYHSELNMSSLELGDSALYFCASSLRLENTGELFFGEGSRLTVL.

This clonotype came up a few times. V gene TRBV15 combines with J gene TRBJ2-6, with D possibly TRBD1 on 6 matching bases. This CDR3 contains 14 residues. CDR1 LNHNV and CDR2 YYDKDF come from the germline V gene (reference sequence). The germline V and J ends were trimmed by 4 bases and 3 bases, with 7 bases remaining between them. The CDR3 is CATSTGVGANVLTF. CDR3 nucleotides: TGTGCCACCAGCACAGGGGTTGGGGCCAACGTCCTGACTTTC.

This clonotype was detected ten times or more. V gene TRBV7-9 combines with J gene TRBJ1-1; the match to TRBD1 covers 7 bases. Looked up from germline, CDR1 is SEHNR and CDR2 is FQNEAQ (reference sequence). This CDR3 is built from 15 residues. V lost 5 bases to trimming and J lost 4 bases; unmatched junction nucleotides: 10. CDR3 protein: CASSPPTGPSTEAFF. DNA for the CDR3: TGTGCCAGCAGCCCGCCGACAGGGCCGAGCACTGAAGCTTTCTTT.